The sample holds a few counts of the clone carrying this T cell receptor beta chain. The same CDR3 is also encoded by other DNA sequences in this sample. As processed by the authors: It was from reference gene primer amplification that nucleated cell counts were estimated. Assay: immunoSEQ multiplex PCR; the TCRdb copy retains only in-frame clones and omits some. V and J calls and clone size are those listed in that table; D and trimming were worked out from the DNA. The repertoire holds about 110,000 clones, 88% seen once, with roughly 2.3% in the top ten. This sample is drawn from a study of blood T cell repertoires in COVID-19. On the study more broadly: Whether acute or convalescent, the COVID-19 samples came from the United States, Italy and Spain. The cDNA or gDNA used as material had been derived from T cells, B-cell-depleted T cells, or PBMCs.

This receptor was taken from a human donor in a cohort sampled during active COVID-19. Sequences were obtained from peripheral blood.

The CDR3 reads CASSIGRSSYEQYF. The CDR3 DNA reads TGTGCCAGTAGTATAGGCCGGAGCTCCTACGAGCAGTACTTC. The V and J genes are TRBV19 and TRBJ2-7; D call uncertain. The CDR3 length is 14 residues. Trimming stripped 1 base from V and 0 bases from J, with 7 bases between. Germline assignment: CDR1 LNHDA and CDR2 SQIVND (reference sequence).